These 8 T cell receptor beta chains were all obtained from the same sample, sequenced in a study of blood T cell repertoires in COVID-19. TCRdb's table, derived via immunoSEQ multiplex PCR, lists solely in-frame clones and lacks some. The sample shows over 350,000 clones, over 75% of them seen only once. The source material was PBMCs or T cells enriched from blood (not recorded which). These receptors were taken from a woman aged 30 to 39 with acute COVID-19.

The chain recombines TRBV5-1 with TRBJ1-1; a weak D match, TRBD1 (5 bases). V was clipped by 0 bases and J by 4 bases, with 19 bases between them. The CDR3 is made up of 17 amino acids. Germline V gene lookup returns CDR1 SGHRS and CDR2 YFSETQ. The CDR3, as DNA: TGCGCCAGCAGCTTGGCCTGGGCTGACAGTTCGGGCACTGAAGCTTTCTTT. Amino acid sequence: CASSLAWADSSGTEAFF.

The chain joins TRBV5-6 to TRBJ1-5; 10 bases line up with TRBD1. The CDR3 contains 15 residues. Per germline, CDR1 SGHDT and CDR2 YYEEEE. J was trimmed by 4 bases and V by 4 bases; bases with no gene match: 5. The CDR3 DNA sequence: TGTGCCAGCAGCGGGGACAGGGGAATAAATCAGCCCCAGCATTTT. Protein product: CASSGDRGINQPQHF.

The chain carries TRBV7-9 and TRBJ2-3; tentatively, D is TRBD2 (6 bases). CDR1 and CDR2 from the germline V gene are SEHNR and FQNEAQ (reference sequence). Trimming took 4 bases from V and 1 from J, leaving 9 bases between them. The CDR3 totals 14 residues. CDR3 sequence (DNA): TGTGCCAGCAGCTCCTCGGGAGGCACAGATACGCAGTATTTT. Amino acid sequence: CASSSSGGTDTQYF.

This clone showed up just once. The V gene is TRBV29-1, the J gene TRBJ1-2, with D maybe TRBD1 (6 bases). This CDR3 spans 15 amino acids. Per germline, CDR1 SQVTM and CDR2 ANQGSEA. V was cut by 4 bases and J by 4 bases, with 19 bases left in between. The CDR3 loop is CSVGGIPGQIYGYTF. CDR3 coding DNA: TGCAGCGTTGGTGGAATCCCGGGACAAATCTATGGCTACACCTTC.

V is TRBV5-1 and J is TRBJ1-5; D not resolved. V lost 4 bases and J 0 bases, leaving 8 bases between the germline ends. Per germline, CDR1 SGHRS and CDR2 YFSETQ. The CDR3 contains 14 residues. The CDR3 spells CASSPTGSNQPQHF. The CDR3 bases are TGCGCCAGCAGCCCAACGGGTAGCAATCAGCCCCAGCATTTT.

The chain uses TRBV18 and TRBJ1-1; D not certain. Germline values: CDR1 KGHSH, CDR2 LQKENI. V was trimmed by 4 bases and J by 3 bases, leaving 9 bases between them. The CDR3 runs to 13 residues. The CDR3 sequence: CASSRVRDTEAFF. The CDR3 DNA sequence: TGTGCCAGCTCACGAGTGCGGGACACTGAAGCTTTCTTT.

Notes on this clone: This sample also contains other DNA sequences that code for the same CDR3. This chain connects TRBV19 to TRBJ1-2; 8 bases are a match to TRBD1. The V segment lost 5 bases and the J segment 4 bases; nucleotides outside the gene matches: 3. Germline CDR1 is LNHDA and CDR2 is SQIVND (reference sequence). CDR3 size: 13 residues. The DNA for the CDR3 is TGTGCCAGTAGTCCTACAGGGGGCTATGGCTACACCTTC. Residues: CASSPTGGYGYTF.

V and J are TRBV7-3 and TRBJ1-1; D ambiguous. Trimming cost V 3 bases and J 2 bases, with 7 bases left between them. CDR3 length: 13 amino acids. CDR1 and CDR2 from the germline V gene are SGHTA and FQGTGA. In DNA form, the CDR3 reads TGTGCCAGCAGCTTTAATACTAACACTGAAGCTTTCTTT. It yields the protein CASSFNTNTEAFF.